Following are 22 T cell receptor beta chains from one sample sequenced in a study of technical replicates of blood from several donors. The assay was immunoSEQ multiplex PCR, and TCRdb's table has in-frame clones only and misses some. This repertoire shows 74,000 or so clones, around nine tenths found once; its top ten account for 0.27%. The sample comprised T cells isolated from PBMCs. The receptor set was obtained from a human donor in good health.

This clone was counted once. This rearrangement joins TRBV5-5 to TRBJ2-1; 9 bases map to TRBD2. The germline CDR1 and CDR2 sequences are SGHKS and YYEKEE (reference sequence). This CDR3 is 15 amino acids long. With V trimmed by 3 bases and J by 5 bases, 6 bases remained unmatched. CDR3 in amino acids: CASSSGLAGNNEQFF. The CDR3 DNA sequence: TGTGCCAGCAGCTCGGGACTAGCTGGGAACAATGAGCAGTTCTTC.

This clone occurred once. The chain joins TRBV4-1 to TRBJ2-7; TRBD2 matches at 10 bases. The length of the CDR3 is 14 residues. Per germline, CDR1 MGHRA and CDR2 YSYEKL. Unmatched junction bases numbered 0, after V lost 0 bases and J lost 4 bases. The CDR3 bases are TGCGCCAGCAGCCAAGATAGCGGGAGGTACGAGCAGTACTTC. Translation: CASSQDSGRYEQYF.

Here the CDR3 reads CASSKTGPYGYTF. CDR3 in DNA: TGTGCCAGCAGCAAAACAGGGCCATATGGCTACACCTTC. J is TRBJ1-2 and V is TRBV5-6, with D perhaps matching TRBD1 (6 bases). V was trimmed by 4 bases and J by 5 bases, leaving 12 bases between them. CDR3 length: 13 amino acids. Per germline, CDR1 SGHDT and CDR2 YYEEEE.

V gene TRBV7-2 combines with J gene TRBJ1-5; unclear D gene. V lost 1 base and J 4 bases, leaving 14 bases between the germline ends. CDR1 and CDR2 (germline): SGHTA, FQGNSA. The CDR3 has 16 amino acids. The CDR3 region has the DNA TGTGCCAGCAGCTTAGTGGCGGGAAGTTCTAATCAGCCCCAGCATTTT. This gives the protein CASSLVAGSSNQPQHF.

In this sample, this clone turned up once. This chain's CDR3 is CASSLGGTSGYNEQFF. CDR3 coding DNA: TGTGCCAGCAGCTTAGGTGGGACTAGCGGCTACAATGAGCAGTTCTTC. The chain combines TRBV7-6 with TRBJ2-1, with 11 bases lining up with TRBD2. CDR1 and CDR2 (germline): SGHVS, FNYEAQ. Germline trimming cut 1 base from V and 3 bases from J; bases unmatched to any gene: 2. The CDR3 covers 16 residues.

This clone was seen a single time. This chain connects TRBV5-6 to TRBJ2-7; D is unresolved. The germline V and J ends were trimmed by 3 bases and 0 bases, with 13 bases remaining between them. Germline V gene lookup returns CDR1 SGHDT and CDR2 YYEEEE. The CDR3 covers 15 residues. As DNA, the CDR3 is TGTGCCAGCAGCTCTCCAGCGACCATCTCCTACGAGCAGTACTTC. This translates into CASSSPATISYEQYF.

The chain uses TRBV5-4 and TRBJ1-1; 10 bases are a match to TRBD1. V trimming: 3 bases; J trimming: 3 bases; junction bases outside the gene matches: 5. The CDR3 is 15 residues long. Germline V gene sequence: CDR1 SGHNT, CDR2 YYREEE (reference sequence). The CDR3 protein is CASSSKGQGDTEAFF. CDR3 DNA sequence: TGTGCCAGCAGCTCCAAAGGACAGGGGGACACTGAAGCTTTCTTT.

J is TRBJ2-7 and V is TRBV29-1; 9 nucleotides match TRBD1. Germline CDR1 reads SQVTM; CDR2 reads ANQGSEA. Trimming removed 4 bases from V and 5 bases from J; junction bases left unmatched: 3. The CDR3 has 12 residues. The CDR3 DNA reads as TGCAGCGTTGGCACAGGGGGCAACGAGCAGTACTTC. As protein: CSVGTGGNEQYF.

The gene calls are TRBV4-1 and TRBJ2-5; 12 bases match TRBD2. The end of the DNA aligns better with TRBJ2-7, so the J call may be wrong. CDR3 length equals 19 residues. The germline V gene encodes CDR1 MGHRA and CDR2 YSYEKL. The CDR3 sequence: CASSQDPSLAGGGEDEQYF. CDR3 sequence (DNA): TGCGCCAGCAGCCAAGATCCAAGTCTAGCGGGAGGGGGTGAAGACGAGCAGTACTTC.

This chain uses TRBV4-2 with TRBJ2-2; 8 bases map to TRBD2. Germline lookup yields CDR1 LGHNA and CDR2 YNFKEQ. This CDR3 region has 17 residues. V was pared by 3 bases and J by 6 bases, with 12 bases of the junction left unmatched. CDR3 loop: CASSHEPGGRGAGELFF. CDR3 coding DNA: TGTGCCAGCAGCCATGAACCGGGAGGGAGAGGAGCCGGGGAGCTGTTTTTT.

The chain combines TRBV7-9 with TRBJ1-1, with a tentative D call TRBD1 (5 bases). The CDR3 has 18 amino acids. Trimming left V 4 bases short and J 1 base short, with 22 bases between. Germline V CDR1 and CDR2: SEHNR, FQNEAQ (reference sequence). This chain's CDR3 is CASSSLSVRQGWNTEAFF. The CDR3 region has the DNA TGTGCCAGCAGCTCACTTTCGGTGCGGCAGGGTTGGAACACTGAAGCTTTCTTT.

V usage is TRBV28 and J usage is TRBJ1-5; no clear D gene. Germline V gene data show CDR1 as MDHEN and CDR2 as SYDVKM. The CDR3 totals 12 residues. V was cut by 5 bases and J by 4 bases, with 6 bases left in between. The CDR3 nucleotides read TGTGCCAGCAGTCCCATTAATCAGCCCCAGCATTTT. Encoded protein: CASSPINQPQHF.

This chain uses TRBV7-9 with TRBJ1-5, with D possibly being TRBD1 (6 bases). The CDR3 has 16 residues. V was shortened by 4 bases and J by 2 bases, with 15 bases between the two germline ends. CDR1 and CDR2 from the germline V gene are SEHNR and FQNEAQ (reference sequence). CDR3: CASSYGTTVGNQPQHF. The CDR3 DNA reads TGTGCCAGCAGCTACGGGACAACCGTTGGCAATCAGCCCCAGCATTTT.

The chain links TRBV4-1 to TRBJ2-1; D gene uncertain. The CDR3 is 14 amino acids. CDR1 and CDR2 from the germline V gene are MGHRA and YSYEKL. V lost 2 bases to trimming and J lost 10 bases, with 15 bases between them. CDR3 in amino acids: CASSQPLISWEQFF. In DNA form, the CDR3 reads TGCGCCAGCAGCCAACCGCTAATTTCTTGGGAGCAGTTCTTC.

The chain carries TRBV6-5 and TRBJ1-1; D remains unclear. The CDR3 loop spans 14 amino acids. CDR1 MNHEY and CDR2 SVGAGI come from the germline V gene. With 0 bases removed from V and 2 bases from J, the gap between germline ends came to 7 bases. Here the CDR3 DNA reads TGTGCCAGCAGTTACTCGACTCTTAACACTGAAGCTTTCTTT. Protein product: CASSYSTLNTEAFF.

The V and J genes are TRBV4-1 and TRBJ2-6, with D hard to call. Germline V gene data show CDR1 as MGHRA and CDR2 as YSYEKL. CDR3 length: 16 residues. V was clipped by 1 base and J by 0 bases, with 7 bases between them. The chain's CDR3 is CASSQAMASGANVLTF. Written as DNA, the CDR3 is TGCGCCAGCAGCCAAGCGATGGCCTCTGGGGCCAACGTCCTGACTTTC.

The chain combines TRBV15 with TRBJ2-2; TRBD1 is a possible D gene (6 bases). From germline, CDR1 is LNHNV and CDR2 YYDKDF (reference sequence). This CDR3 region has 14 residues. The germline V and J ends were trimmed by 3 bases and 6 bases, with 11 bases remaining between them. CDR3 bases: TGTGCCACCAGCAGGGGACATAACCCCGGGGAGCTGTTTTTT. Translation gives CATSRGHNPGELFF. The full variable domain, completed using reference TRBV15 and TRBJ2-2, is DAMVIQNPRYQVTQFGKPVTLSCSQTLNHNVMYWYQQKSSQAPKLLFHYYDKDFNNEADTPDNFQSRRPNTSFCFLDIRSPGLGDTAMYLCATSRGHNPGELFFGEGSRLTVL.

V and J are TRBV6-6 and TRBJ1-5; tentatively, D is TRBD1 (6 bases). CDR3 size: 14 residues. V was clipped by 4 bases and J by 7 bases, with 14 bases between them. CDR1 MNHNY and CDR2 SVGAGI come from the germline V gene (reference sequence). The CDR3 nucleotides are TGTGCCAGCAGTTCTCAGGGACATGACCAGCCCCAGCATTTT. Translated, it gives CASSSQGHDQPQHF.

This rearrangement joins TRBV6-6 to TRBJ1-3; no clear D. The V and J ends lost 4 bases and 0 bases respectively, with 13 bases between them. The germline gives CDR1 MNHNY, CDR2 SVGAGI (reference sequence). The CDR3 has 16 amino acids. CDR3 in amino acids: CASSSPERFSGNTIYF. The CDR3 nucleotides are TGTGCCAGCAGTTCCCCTGAGAGGTTCTCTGGAAACACCATATATTTT.

The genes are TRBV11-3 and TRBJ2-1, with D perhaps matching TRBD2 (5 bases). The CDR3 contains 13 residues. V lost 1 base and J lost 6, with 7 bases in between. Per germline, CDR1 SGHNT and CDR2 YENEEA. CDR3 nucleotide sequence: TGTGCCAGCAGCTTAGGACGGGGCAATGAGCAGTTCTTC. This gives the protein CASSLGRGNEQFF.

The chain joins TRBV19 to TRBJ2-1; D is undetermined. Deletions cut 6 bases from V and 5 bases from J, with 8 bases between. There are 12 residues in the CDR3. CDR1 and CDR2 (germline): LNHDA, SQIVND (reference sequence). The CDR3 loop reads CASSAYDNEQFF. The DNA for the CDR3 is TGTGCCAGTAGCGCGTACGACAATGAGCAGTTCTTC.

As concerns this clone: Germline and junction disagree at one end, which may indicate a read error. The chain is built from TRBV7-9 and TRBJ2-7; weak D call: TRBD1 (6 bases). The CDR3 totals 11 residues. In germline, CDR1 is SEHNR, CDR2 FQNEAQ (reference sequence). CDR3 loop: CVSSHGQYQYF. In DNA form, the CDR3 reads TGTGTCAGCAGCCACGGACAGTACCAGTACTTC.